This TCR beta chain was identified during a study of blood T cell repertoires in COVID-19. Study at large: Sources were T cells, B-cell-depleted T cells, or PBMCs; the material itself was cDNA or gDNA.

The CDR3 runs 16 residues. The ends lost 5 bases at V and 1 base at J; junction bases unmatched: 4. CDR1 is SGHTA, CDR2 FQGNSA, per germline. Assay used: immunoSEQ multiplex PCR; TCRdb lists only in-frame clones, some missing. The sample carries some 170,000 clones, over 65% recorded once. The TCR originated in a man aged 55 to 70 with acute or convalescent COVID-19. The J gene is TRBJ2-3, the V gene TRBV7-2; TRBD2 matches at 12 bases. The specimen sequenced was peripheral blood. For the CDR3, the DNA is TGTGCCAGCAGCCCCAGACTAGCGGGGGGCACAGATACGCAGTATTTT. It encodes CASSPRLAGGTDTQYF.